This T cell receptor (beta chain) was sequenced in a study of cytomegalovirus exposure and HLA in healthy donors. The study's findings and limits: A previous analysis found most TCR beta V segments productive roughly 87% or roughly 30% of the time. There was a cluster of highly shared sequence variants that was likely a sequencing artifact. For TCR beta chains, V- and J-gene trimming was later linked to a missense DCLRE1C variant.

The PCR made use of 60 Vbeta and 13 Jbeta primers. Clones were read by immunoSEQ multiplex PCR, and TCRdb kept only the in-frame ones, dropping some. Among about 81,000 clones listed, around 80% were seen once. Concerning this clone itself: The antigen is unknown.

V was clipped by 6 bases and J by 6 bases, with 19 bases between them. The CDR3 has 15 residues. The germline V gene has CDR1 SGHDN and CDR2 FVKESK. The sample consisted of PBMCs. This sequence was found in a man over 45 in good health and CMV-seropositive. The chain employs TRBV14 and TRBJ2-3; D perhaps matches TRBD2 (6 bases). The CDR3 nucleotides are TGTGCCAGCAGACTCGATTCTAGCGTCGGGGATACGCAGTATTTT. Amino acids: CASRLDSSVGDTQYF.